The T cell receptor beta chain described here comes from a study of cytomegalovirus exposure and HLA in healthy donors. Overall study results and limits: Later on, a genetic analysis was performed. It linked a missense variant in DCLRE1C with V- and J-gene trimming of TCR beta. What a later analysis reportedly showed was that an Asian-associated ancestry cluster had fewer N-insertions than the approximately 720-donor mean.

The primer mix had 60 Vbeta and 13 Jbeta primers. Sequencing was performed with immunoSEQ multiplex PCR; in TCRdb, only in-frame clones are kept and a portion is missing. The sample has over 75,000 clones, 75% to 85% seen once. CDR3 length: 12 residues. V lost 1 base, J lost 12 bases, and 10 bases lay in between. Per the germline V gene, CDR1 is LGHNT and CDR2 is FRNRAP. About this clone: Its antigen is undetermined.

The sequence derives from a male donor in good health and CMV-seropositive. Sequenced sample: PBMCs. The V and J genes are TRBV12-5 and TRBJ2-1, with D possibly being TRBD1 (5 bases). The chain's CDR3 is CASGLETVWQFF. The DNA of the CDR3 is TGTGCTAGTGGTTTGGAGACAGTTTGGCAGTTCTTC.